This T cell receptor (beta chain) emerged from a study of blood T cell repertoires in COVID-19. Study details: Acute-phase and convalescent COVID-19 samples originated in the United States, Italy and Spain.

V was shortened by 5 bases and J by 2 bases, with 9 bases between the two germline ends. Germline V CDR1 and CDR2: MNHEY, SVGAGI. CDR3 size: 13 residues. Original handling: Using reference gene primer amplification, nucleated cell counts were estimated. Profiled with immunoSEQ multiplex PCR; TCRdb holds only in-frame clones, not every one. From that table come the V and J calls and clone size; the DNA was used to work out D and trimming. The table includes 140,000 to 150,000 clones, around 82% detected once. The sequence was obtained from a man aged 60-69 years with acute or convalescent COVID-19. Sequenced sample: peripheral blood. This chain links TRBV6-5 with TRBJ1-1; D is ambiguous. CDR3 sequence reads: CASSPVFNTEAFF. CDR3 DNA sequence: TGTGCCAGCAGTCCGGTTTTTAACACTGAAGCTTTCTTT.